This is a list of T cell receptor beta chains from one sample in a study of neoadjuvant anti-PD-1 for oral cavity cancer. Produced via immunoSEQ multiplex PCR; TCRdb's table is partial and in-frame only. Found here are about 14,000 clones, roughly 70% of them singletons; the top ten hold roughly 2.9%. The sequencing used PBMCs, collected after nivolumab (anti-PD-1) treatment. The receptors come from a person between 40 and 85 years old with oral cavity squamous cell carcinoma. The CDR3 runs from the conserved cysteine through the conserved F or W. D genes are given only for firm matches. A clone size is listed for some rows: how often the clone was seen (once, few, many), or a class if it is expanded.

CASSAQASNIQYF	TGTGCCAGCAGTGCCCAGGCCTCAAACATTCAGTACTTC	once	TRBJ2-4	TRBV6-1	NA
CASSSQGLLSSGNTIYF	TGTGCCAGCAGTTCCCAGGGACTCCTCAGCTCTGGAAACACCATATATTTT	NA	TRBJ1-3	TRBV28	NA
CASSYGAEYNEQFF	TGTGCCAGCAGTTATGGAGCGGAATACAATGAGCAGTTCTTC	few	TRBJ2-1	TRBV6-6	NA
CASSAQGSGTIYF	TGTGCCAGCAGCGCACAAGGTAGTGGGACCATATATTTT	NA	TRBJ1-3	TRBV9	NA
CASSMTGNNEQFF	TGTGCCAGCAGCATGACTGGAAACAATGAGCAGTTCTTC	NA	TRBJ2-1	TRBV7-3	NA
CASSPLRSGGIQYF	TGTGCCAGCAGCCCACTTCGCTCCGGCGGCATTCAGTACTTC	NA	TRBJ2-4	TRBV7-2	NA
CASSLAGQAGELFF	TGTGCCAGCAGCTTAGCCGGACAAGCCGGGGAGCTGTTTTTT	few	TRBJ2-2	TRBV5-4	NA
CASSPLDRGRSGELFF	TGTGCCAGTAGCCCTTTAGACAGGGGGCGATCTGGGGAGCTGTTTTTT	few	TRBJ2-2	TRBV19	TRBD1
CASSLGREQPQHF	TGTGCCAGCAGTTTGGGGAGGGAGCAGCCCCAGCATTTT	NA	TRBJ1-5	TRBV28	NA
CASSGPSRTDTQYF	TGCGCCAGCAGTGGGCCCTCTCGCACAGATACGCAGTATTTT	NA	TRBJ2-3	TRBV10-1	NA
CASSPRIGGYTGELFF	TGTGCCAGCAGCCCACGAATAGGAGGGTACACCGGGGAGCTGTTTTTT	NA	TRBJ2-2	TRBV7-8	NA
CASSLTSGGAFF	TGTGCCAGCAGCCTGACTAGCGGTGGGGCGTTCTTC	NA	TRBJ2-1	TRBV28	TRBD2
CASSPGQGDQPQHF	TGTGCCAGCAGTCCGGGACAGGGGGATCAGCCCCAGCATTTT	NA	TRBJ1-5	TRBV6-5	TRBD1
CASSSSSSGTYNEQFF	TGTGCCAGCAGTTCCTCGTCTAGCGGCACCTACAATGAGCAGTTCTTC	NA	TRBJ2-1	TRBV27	TRBD2
CASSFFGRDANQPQHF	TGTGCCAGCAGCTTTTTCGGCAGGGATGCCAATCAGCCCCAGCATTTT	NA	TRBJ1-5	TRBV7-9	NA
CASSLLGSGYGAEAFF	TGTGCCAGCAGTTTATTGGGGTCGGGGTATGGCGCTGAAGCTTTCTTT	few	TRBJ1-1	TRBV28	NA
CASSLFGGSSYNEQFF	TGTGCCAGCAGCTTATTTGGCGGGAGTTCCTACAATGAGCAGTTCTTC	NA	TRBJ2-1	TRBV7-6	TRBD2
CASSQLAGVYNEQFF	TGTGCCAGCAGCCAACTAGCGGGAGTATACAATGAGCAGTTCTTC	NA	TRBJ2-1	TRBV7-9	TRBD2
CAISDLDYDEQYF	TGTGCCATCAGTGACCTGGACTATGACGAGCAGTACTTC	NA	TRBJ2-7	TRBV10-3	NA
CASLGGRQETQYF	TGTGCCAGCTTAGGGGGGCGCCAAGAGACCCAGTACTTC	NA	TRBJ2-5	TRBV7-9	NA
CASSLVTGANTEAFF	TGCGCCAGCAGCTTGGTTACAGGGGCGAACACTGAAGCTTTCTTT	once	TRBJ1-1	TRBV5-1	TRBD1
CASSLGPVGYTF	TGTGCCAGCAGTTTGGGCCCAGTGGGCTACACCTTC	NA	TRBJ1-2	TRBV28	NA
CATSRDRAANYAETQYF	TGTGCCACCAGCAGAGATAGGGCAGCGAATTATGCAGAGACCCAGTACTTC	NA	TRBJ2-5	TRBV15	NA
CASSPFSGSIYNEQFF	TGTGCCAGCTCACCATTCAGCGGGAGTATCTACAATGAGCAGTTCTTC	few	TRBJ2-1	TRBV18	TRBD2
CSVEQMGYGYTF	TGCAGCGTTGAACAGATGGGCTATGGCTACACCTTC	NA	TRBJ1-2	TRBV29-1	NA
CASSPGWGPLPYEQYF	TGTGCCAGCAGTCCGGGGTGGGGCCCACTCCCCTACGAGCAGTACTTC	NA	TRBJ2-7	TRBV11-2	NA
CASSSGWRNTEAFF	TGTGCCAGCAGTTCAGGGTGGAGGAACACTGAAGCTTTCTTT	NA	TRBJ1-1	TRBV6-5	NA
CASSPSGPTQKTQYF	TGTGCCAGTAGTCCCTCCGGCCCCACCCAGAAGACCCAGTACTTC	NA	TRBJ2-5	TRBV19	NA
CASSPGHEQFF	TGTGCCAGCAGCCCCGGGCATGAGCAGTTCTTC	NA	TRBJ2-1	TRBV11-2	NA
CASSYSTDTQYF	TGCGCCAGCAGCTACAGCACAGATACGCAGTATTTT	NA	TRBJ2-3	TRBV5-1	NA
CAWSVRGNEQFF	TGTGCCTGGAGTGTAAGGGGGAATGAGCAGTTCTTC	few	TRBJ2-1	TRBV30	NA
CASSTGPRTEAFF	TGTGCCAGCAGTACAGGTCCGCGTACTGAAGCTTTCTTT	NA	TRBJ1-1	TRBV25-1	NA
CASNLAGGWDEQYF	TGTGCCAGCAACTTAGCGGGAGGATGGGACGAGCAGTACTTC	NA	TRBJ2-7	TRBV5-4	TRBD2
CASSQGTGVYEQYF	TGCGCCAGCAGCCAAGGGACAGGAGTTTACGAGCAGTACTTC	few	TRBJ2-7	TRBV4-1	TRBD1
CAWRTGITLNTEAFF	TGTGCCTGGCGGACAGGGATAACTTTGAACACTGAAGCTTTCTTT	few	TRBJ1-1	TRBV30	TRBD1
CASSFGTGTAEKNIQYF	TGTGCCAGCAGCTTCGGAACCGGGACAGCGGAAAAAAACATTCAGTACTTC	NA	TRBJ2-4	TRBV7-9	TRBD1
CSVETGGYNEQFF	TGCAGCGTAGAGACAGGGGGTTACAATGAGCAGTTCTTC	NA	TRBJ2-1	TRBV29-1	TRBD1
CASNRDRESQHF	TGTGCCAGCAACCGGGACAGGGAGTCCCAGCATTTT	NA	TRBJ1-5	TRBV6-1	TRBD1
CASSIYGSSSSTYEQYF	TGTGCCAGTAGTATATACGGGAGTTCTTCATCTACCTACGAGCAGTACTTC	NA	TRBJ2-7	TRBV19	NA
CASSEPGPQETQYF	TGCGCCAGCAGCGAGCCGGGCCCACAAGAGACCCAGTACTTC	NA	TRBJ2-5	TRBV5-1	NA
CASSLSGHSYEQYF	TGTGCCAGCAGCTTATCGGGACACTCCTACGAGCAGTACTTC	NA	TRBJ2-7	TRBV11-3	NA
CASSFANTGELFF	TGTGCCAGCAGCTTCGCGAACACCGGGGAGCTGTTTTTT	NA	TRBJ2-2	TRBV11-2	NA
CASIYGDSSTDTQYF	TGTGCCAGCATCTATGGCGATTCTAGCACAGATACGCAGTATTTT	NA	TRBJ2-3	TRBV11-2	NA
CASRLGQGAWDEQFF	TGCGCCAGCAGACTAGGACAGGGGGCTTGGGATGAGCAGTTCTTC	NA	TRBJ2-1	TRBV4-1	TRBD1
CASSSDLSGSLYEQYF	TGTGCCAGCAGTTCGGACCTCAGCGGGAGTCTCTACGAGCAGTACTTC	once	TRBJ2-7	TRBV6-6	TRBD2
CASSRERGEKLFF	TGTGCCAGCTCGCGCGAGAGGGGTGAAAAACTGTTTTTT	NA	TRBJ1-4	TRBV18	NA
CASSVDSGGNTEAFF	TGTGCCAGCAGCGTAGACTCCGGGGGTAACACTGAAGCTTTCTTT	NA	TRBJ1-1	TRBV9	NA
CASSLVNTEAFF	TGTGCCAGCAGCTTGGTGAACACTGAAGCTTTCTTT	few	TRBJ1-1	TRBV5-6	NA
CASSQVAGSTDTQYF	TGCGCCAGCAGCCAAGTAGCGGGGAGCACAGATACGCAGTATTTT	NA	TRBJ2-3	TRBV4-1	TRBD2
CASTPAAGSGNTIYF	TGTGCCAGCACCCCTGCAGCGGGCTCTGGAAACACCATATATTTT	NA	TRBJ1-3	TRBV28	NA
CASSLFRDTEAFF	TGTGCCAGCAGCTTATTCAGGGACACTGAAGCTTTCTTT	NA	TRBJ1-1	TRBV7-3	NA
CASSAGTSGHNEQFF	TGTGCCAGCAGCGCTGGGACTAGCGGCCACAATGAGCAGTTCTTC	once	TRBJ2-1	TRBV9	TRBD2
CASSDSDEQYF	TGTGCCAGCAGCGACAGCGATGAGCAGTACTTC	few	TRBJ2-7	TRBV28	NA
CASSPIDRDYEQYF	TGTGCCAGCAGTCCAATCGACAGGGACTACGAGCAGTACTTC	NA	TRBJ2-7	TRBV27	TRBD1
CASSPPGQGVNTEAFF	TGTGCCAGCTCACCTCCGGGACAGGGGGTAAACACTGAAGCTTTCTTT	NA	TRBJ1-1	TRBV18	TRBD1